What follows are 8 T cell receptor beta chains derived from one specimen sequenced in a study of blood T cells in healthy people across ages. Together with a sample-barcoded 5' primer, a J-beta primer mix was included in a second PCR lasting about 7 to 12 cycles. TCRdb re-called the 5' RACE reads through MiXCR, storing one row per CDR3 protein. This sample has over 550,000 distinct CDR3 sequences, with around 31% found just once. Sequenced material: blood. These receptors originate from a woman at least 80 years old in good health.

This clonotype has more than one count but fewer than ten. The chain recombines TRBV19 with TRBJ2-5; tentatively, D is TRBD2 (6 bases). Germline CDR1 is LNHDA and CDR2 is SQIVND (reference sequence). The V gene lost 1 base and the J gene lost 4 bases, with 10 bases spanning the gap. The length of the CDR3 is 14 residues. CDR3 protein: CASSIGGGRETQYF. In nucleotides, the CDR3 is TGTGCCAGTAGTATAGGCGGAGGGCGAGAGACCCAGTACTTC.

This clonotype appeared many times. V usage is TRBV7-9 and J usage is TRBJ1-2; 7 positions match TRBD1. CDR3 length: 14 amino acids. Germline V gene sequence: CDR1 SEHNR, CDR2 FQNEAQ (reference sequence). Trimming cost V 3 bases and J 1 base; bases outside gene matches: 2. CDR3 sequence: CASSLGQLNYGYTF. The CDR3 bases are TGTGCCAGCAGCTTGGGACAGCTTAACTATGGCTACACCTTC. Together with reference TRBV7-9 and TRBJ1-2, the CDR3 gives the full variable domain: DTGVSQNPRHKITKRGQNVTFRCDPISEHNRLYWYRQTLGQGPEFLTYFQNEAQLEKSRLLSDRFSAERPKGSFSTLEIQRTEQGDSAMYLCASSLGQLNYGYTFGSGTRLTVV.

This clonotype has just a few counts. A much larger clone differs from this one at a single base, so this may be a read error. The J gene is TRBJ2-1, the V gene TRBV3-1, with 13 bases aligning to TRBD2. The CDR3 is 15 residues long. The germline CDR1 and CDR2 sequences are LGHDT and YNNKEL (reference sequence). V shed 6 bases and J 7 bases; nucleotides not matched to a gene: 6. CDR3 amino acids: CASSTSGGAGNEQFF. Written as DNA, the CDR3 is TGTGCCAGCAGTACTAGCGGGGGGGCCGGTAATGAGCAGTTCTTC.

The V call is TRBV3-1, the J call TRBJ2-2; D is uncertain. Trimming took off 4 bases at V and 0 bases at J, with 6 bases between the two ends. The CDR3 totals 14 residues. Germline CDR1 and CDR2: LGHDT and YNNKEL (reference sequence). This chain's CDR3 is CASSRSANTGELFF. The DNA for the CDR3 is TGTGCCAGCAGCCGCAGCGCGAACACCGGGGAGCTGTTTTTT.

This clonotype was seen repeatedly, ten times or more. V and J are TRBV4-2 and TRBJ2-1; 7 nucleotides line up with TRBD2. Germline trimming cut 4 bases from V and 4 bases from J; bases unmatched to any gene: 4. Germline loops: CDR1 LGHNA, CDR2 YNFKEQ. This CDR3 is 14 amino acids long. The CDR3 protein is CASSRLALYNEQFF. The CDR3 DNA reads TGTGCCAGCAGCCGACTAGCTTTATACAATGAGCAGTTCTTC.

The V and J genes are TRBV20-1 and TRBJ2-1, with 8 bases aligning to TRBD2. V lost 1 base, J lost 6 bases, and 5 bases stayed unmatched. The germline gives CDR1 DFQATT, CDR2 SNEGSKA (reference sequence). This CDR3 comprises 14 residues. Here the CDR3 reads CSARGGTSSNEQFF. The CDR3 DNA is TGCAGTGCTAGAGGGGGGACTAGTTCCAATGAGCAGTTCTTC.

This clonotype was picked up a small number of times. The CDR3 bases are TGTGCCTGGAGCGCCACGTGGGGGTACAATGAGCAGTACTTC. Translating gives CAWSATWGYNEQYF. This chain joins TRBV30 and TRBJ2-7, with D perhaps assigned TRBD1 or TRBD2 (5 bases each). V shed 3 bases and J shed 7 bases, with 19 bases lying between them. Germline values: CDR1 GTSNPN, CDR2 SVGIG (reference sequence). This CDR3 has 14 amino acids.

At least ten counts were recorded for this clonotype. The gene calls are TRBV7-2 and TRBJ2-7, with D maybe TRBD1 (5 bases). V lost 6 bases and J 5 bases, leaving 11 bases between the germline ends. The CDR3 totals 12 residues. CDR1 is SGHTA, CDR2 FQGNSA, per germline. The CDR3 protein is CASSSQGNEQYF. CDR3 bases: TGTGCCAGCAGTAGCCAGGGTAACGAGCAGTACTTC. The variable domain in full, completed from reference TRBV7-2 and TRBJ2-7, reads GAGVSQSPSNKVTEKGKDVELRCDPISGHTALYWYRQSLGQGLEFLIYFQGNSAPDKSGLPSDRFSAERTGGSVSTLTIQRTQQEDSAVYLCASSSQGNEQYFGPGTRLTVT.